A single sample is the source of the 10 T cell receptor beta chains below, sequenced in a study of cytomegalovirus exposure and HLA in healthy donors. 60 Vbeta and 13 Jbeta primers were used in PCR. Clones were read by immunoSEQ multiplex PCR, and TCRdb kept only the in-frame ones, dropping some. The data contain 100,000 to 150,000 clones, 65% to 90% of them seen just once; the ten biggest clones take up around 1.2%. Material for sequencing was PBMCs. The receptors derive from a girl aged 2 to 9 in good health and CMV-seronegative.

This chain uses TRBV4-1 with TRBJ2-3; TRBD1 agrees at 7 bases. Trimming at V came to 7 bases and at J to 8 bases, leaving 12 bases not matched to a gene. CDR3 length: 14 residues. Germline CDR1 is MGHRA and CDR2 is YSYEKL. This CDR3 reads CASKDGTEGATQYF. CDR3 in DNA: TGCGCCAGCAAGGATGGGACAGAGGGGGCTACGCAGTATTTT.

The chain couples TRBV28 to TRBJ2-7; 12 bases map to TRBD2. Germline lookup yields CDR1 MDHEN and CDR2 SYDVKM. The J segment lost 6 bases and the V segment lost 8 bases, leaving 8 bases of the junction unmatched. CDR3 length: 14 amino acids. The CDR3 sequence: CASQTSGRLIEQYF. The CDR3 DNA follows: TGTGCCAGCCAGACTAGCGGGAGATTAATCGAGCAGTACTTC.

There are a few counts of this clone. One end of the junction fails to match germline, which may point to a read error. The chain is built from TRBV7-7 and TRBJ2-5, with D unresolved. This CDR3 is 15 amino acids long. CDR1 and CDR2 (germline): SSHAT, FNYEAQ (reference sequence). CDR3 residues: CASSSLPGLGETQYF. CDR3 in DNA: TGTGCTAGCAGCTCTTTACCGGGTCTGGGAGAGACCCAGTACTTC.

V gene TRBV7-3 combines with J gene TRBJ2-3; 14 nucleotides agree with TRBD2. Germline assignment: CDR1 SGHTA and CDR2 FQGTGA. The length of the CDR3 is 18 residues. Unmatched junction bases numbered 10, after V lost 5 bases and J lost 3 bases. The CDR3 here is CASSRLAGGPGVTDTQYF. The CDR3 bases are TGTGCCAGCAGCCGACTAGCGGGAGGGCCCGGGGTAACAGATACGCAGTATTTT.

The rearrangement uses TRBV18 and TRBJ2-7, with D possibly TRBD2 on 6 matching bases. In germline, CDR1 is KGHSH, CDR2 LQKENI. The V end lost 6 bases, the J end lost 2 bases, and 11 bases lay between the germline ends. The CDR3 sequence is 13 residues long. DNA of the CDR3: TGTGCCAGCTCGGGCGGGGAGACCTACGAGCAGTACTTC. Amino acid sequence: CASSGGETYEQYF.

CDR3 nucleotides: TGTGCCAGTATCGCGAGAGGGGGCCGACGATCTAACTATGGCTACACCTTC. Residues: CASIARGGRRSNYGYTF. This chain joins TRBV19 and TRBJ1-2; 7 bases fit TRBD1. This CDR3 is 17 amino acids long. Germline V lookup: CDR1 LNHDA, CDR2 SQIVND (reference sequence). After removal of 7 bases from V and 0 bases from J, the junction contained 14 bases not matched to a gene.

CDR3 in amino acids: CASSERTGGSGANVLTF. DNA of the CDR3: TGTGCCAGCTCAGAGAGGACAGGGGGCTCTGGGGCCAACGTCCTGACTTTC. The chain carries TRBV18 and TRBJ2-6; 10 bases are shared with TRBD1. V lost 5 bases to trimming and J lost 0 bases; unmatched junction nucleotides: 4. The CDR3 sequence is 17 residues long. CDR1 and CDR2 from the germline V gene are KGHSH and LQKENI.

This clone is a singleton in its sample. The V and J genes are TRBV7-2 and TRBJ2-7; TRBD1 aligns across 8 bases. The CDR3 contains 15 residues. Trimming removed 2 bases from V and 6 bases from J; junction bases left unmatched: 9. The germline CDR1 and CDR2 sequences are SGHTA and FQGNSA. Here the CDR3 DNA reads TGTGCCAGCAGCTTATCCCGGGGCCAGGGGGCCGAGCAGTACTTC. It specifies CASSLSRGQGAEQYF.

This rearrangement joins TRBV5-1 to TRBJ2-2; tentatively, D is TRBD2 (5 bases). V lost 4 bases, J lost 5 bases, and 15 bases lay in between. The CDR3 runs to 15 residues. Germline lookup yields CDR1 SGHRS and CDR2 YFSETQ. The CDR3 bases are TGCGCCAGCAGCCCGGGGATTCTCGGTACCGGGGAGCTGTTTTTT. Amino acids: CASSPGILGTGELFF.

The chain uses TRBV9 and TRBJ2-3; 12 nucleotides line up with TRBD1. The CDR3 totals 16 residues. Germline V gene sequence: CDR1 SGDLS, CDR2 YYNGEE. The V gene end was trimmed by 4 bases and the J gene end by 4 bases; junction bases not matched to a gene: 7. In DNA form, the CDR3 reads TGTGCCAGCAGCCGTAGAGGGGACAGGGGGCCAGATACGCAGTATTTT. Translation: CASSRRGDRGPDTQYF.